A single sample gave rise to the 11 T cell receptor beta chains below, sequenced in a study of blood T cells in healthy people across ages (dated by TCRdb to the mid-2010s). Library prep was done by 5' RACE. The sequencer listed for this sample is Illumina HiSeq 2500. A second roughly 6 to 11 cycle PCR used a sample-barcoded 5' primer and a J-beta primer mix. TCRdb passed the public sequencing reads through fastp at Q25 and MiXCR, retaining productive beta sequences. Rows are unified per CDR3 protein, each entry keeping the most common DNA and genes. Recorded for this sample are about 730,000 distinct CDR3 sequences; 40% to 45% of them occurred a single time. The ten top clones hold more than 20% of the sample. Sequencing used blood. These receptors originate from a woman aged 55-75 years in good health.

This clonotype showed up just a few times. CDR3 sequence (DNA): TGCAGTGCTCCCGACAGGACGGTATATGGCTACACCTTC. Translating it yields CSAPDRTVYGYTF. The rearrangement joins TRBV20-1 to TRBJ1-2, with a possible D match to TRBD1 (6 bases). The CDR3 covers 13 residues. In germline, CDR1 is DFQATT, CDR2 SNEGSKA (reference sequence). Trimming shortened V by 5 bases and J by 5 bases, and 15 bases separated the two germline ends.

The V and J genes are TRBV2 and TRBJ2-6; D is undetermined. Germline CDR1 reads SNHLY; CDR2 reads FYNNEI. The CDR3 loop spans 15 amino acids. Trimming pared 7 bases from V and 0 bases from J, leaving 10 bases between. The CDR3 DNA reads TGTGCCAGCATCGCTCAAGCCTCTGGGGCCAACGTCCTGACTTTC. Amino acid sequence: CASIAQASGANVLTF.

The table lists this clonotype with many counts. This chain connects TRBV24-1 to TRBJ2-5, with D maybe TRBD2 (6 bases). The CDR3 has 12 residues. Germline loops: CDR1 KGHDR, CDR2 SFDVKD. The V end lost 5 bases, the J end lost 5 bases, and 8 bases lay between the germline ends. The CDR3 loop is CATSGGGETQYF. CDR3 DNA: TGTGCCACCAGTGGTGGAGGGGAGACCCAGTACTTC.

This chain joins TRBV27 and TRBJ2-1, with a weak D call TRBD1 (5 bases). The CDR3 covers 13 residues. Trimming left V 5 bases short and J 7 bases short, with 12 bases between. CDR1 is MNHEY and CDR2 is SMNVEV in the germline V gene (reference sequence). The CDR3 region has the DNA TGTGCCAGCAGTACGGACATGCGGAATGAGCAGTTCTTC. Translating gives CASSTDMRNEQFF.

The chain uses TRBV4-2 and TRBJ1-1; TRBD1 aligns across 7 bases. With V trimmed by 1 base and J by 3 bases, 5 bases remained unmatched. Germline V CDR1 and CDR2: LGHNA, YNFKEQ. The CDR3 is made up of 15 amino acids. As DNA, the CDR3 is TGTGCCAGCAGCCAAGGACAGGGTAGTGACACTGAAGCTTTCTTT. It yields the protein CASSQGQGSDTEAFF.

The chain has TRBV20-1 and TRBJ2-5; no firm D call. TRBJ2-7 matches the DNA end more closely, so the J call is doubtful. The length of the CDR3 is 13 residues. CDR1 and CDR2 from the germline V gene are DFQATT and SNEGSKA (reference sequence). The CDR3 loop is CSAPIGQIYEQYF. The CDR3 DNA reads TGCAGTGCCCCGATCGGGCAGATCTACGAGCAGTACTTC.

The CDR3 DNA reads as TGCAGTGCTAGAGATCACGGACAGACAAATGAAAAACTGTTTTTT. Amino acid sequence: CSARDHGQTNEKLFF. This rearrangement joins TRBV20-1 to TRBJ1-4; a weak D match, TRBD1 (6 bases). Per germline, CDR1 DFQATT and CDR2 SNEGSKA (reference sequence). V was shortened by 0 bases and J by 5 bases, with 13 bases between the two germline ends. This CDR3 spans 15 amino acids.

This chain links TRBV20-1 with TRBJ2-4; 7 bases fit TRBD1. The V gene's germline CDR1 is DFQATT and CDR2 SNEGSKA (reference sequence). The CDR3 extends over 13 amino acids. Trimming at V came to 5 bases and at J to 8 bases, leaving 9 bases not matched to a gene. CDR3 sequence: CSAGTQGFHIQYF. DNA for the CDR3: TGCAGTGCTGGAACACAGGGGTTTCACATTCAGTACTTC.

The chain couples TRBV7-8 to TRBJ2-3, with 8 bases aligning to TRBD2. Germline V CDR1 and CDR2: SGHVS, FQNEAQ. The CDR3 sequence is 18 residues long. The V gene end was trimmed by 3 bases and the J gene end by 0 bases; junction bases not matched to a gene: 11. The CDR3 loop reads CASSFPGTRIPSTDTQYF. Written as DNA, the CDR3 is TGTGCCAGCAGCTTCCCCGGGACTAGAATTCCTAGCACAGATACGCAGTATTTT.

CDR3 bases: TGTGCCAGCGGGCTACGAGAGGGGGGTGAGCAGTTCTTC. Protein sequence: CASGLREGGEQFF. The chain is built from TRBV7-3 and TRBJ2-1; TRBD1 or TRBD2 may be the D gene (6 bases each). CDR1 SGHTA and CDR2 FQGTGA come from the germline V gene. CDR3 length: 13 residues. With 8 bases removed from V and 9 bases from J, the gap between germline ends came to 17 bases.

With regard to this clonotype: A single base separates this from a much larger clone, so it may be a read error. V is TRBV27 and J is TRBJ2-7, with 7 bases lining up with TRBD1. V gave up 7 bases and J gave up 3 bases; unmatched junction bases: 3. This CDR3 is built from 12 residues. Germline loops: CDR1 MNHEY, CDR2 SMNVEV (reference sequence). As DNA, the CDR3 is TGTGCCAGCACCGGACAGGACTACGAGCAGTACTTC. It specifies CASTGQDYEQYF.